Each of the 3 T cell receptor beta chains below was sequenced from the same sample in a study of shared clonotypes between healthy human individuals. TCRdb's table, derived via immunoSEQ multiplex PCR, lists solely in-frame clones and lacks some. The table lists millions of clones, roughly 94% of them singletons. The sequenced sample consisted of naive CD4+ T cells sorted from blood. Subset meaning: CD45RA+ positively selected. The origin of the receptors is a man between 18 and 29 years old in good health.

The rearrangement uses TRBV6-5 and TRBJ1-4; TRBD1 matches at 7 bases. Germline assignment: CDR1 MNHEY and CDR2 SVGAGI. The CDR3 is 15 residues long. V gave up 2 bases and J gave up 4 bases; unmatched junction bases: 4. The CDR3 spells CASSYHNRGNEKLFF. CDR3 nucleotide sequence: TGTGCCAGCAGTTACCATAACAGGGGTAATGAAAAACTGTTTTTT.

This chain joins TRBV5-1 and TRBJ1-2; D is unclear. The CDR3 length is 14 residues. V lost 4 bases and J lost 1, with 11 bases in between. Germline values: CDR1 SGHRS, CDR2 YFSETQ. CDR3 sequence reads: CASSPPSVNYGYTF. The DNA of the CDR3 is TGCGCCAGCAGCCCTCCTTCTGTTAACTATGGCTACACCTTC.

This chain uses TRBV7-2 with TRBJ2-7; possibly TRBD1 for D (6 bases). This CDR3 comprises 20 residues. V was trimmed by 0 bases and J by 0 bases, leaving 24 bases between them. The germline V gene encodes CDR1 SGHTA and CDR2 FQGNSA. CDR3 loop: CASSLARVPGRTASSYEQYF. DNA of the CDR3: TGTGCCAGCAGCTTAGCGAGGGTACCAGGAAGGACAGCGAGCTCCTACGAGCAGTACTTC.